Below are 5 T cell receptor beta chains sequenced from a single sample in a study of PD-1 blockade in classical Hodgkin lymphoma. Sequencing used immunoSEQ multiplex PCR; TCRdb keeps in-frame clones, though not all of them. Here the sample spans tens of thousands of clones, about 80% being singletons. As to time point: cycle 4 day 1 (C4D1), after less than 7 weeks of nivolumab. Relapses following autologous stem cell transplantation were seen in all patients, with brentuximab vedotin exposure varying. The sequencing here drew on peripheral blood mononuclear cells (PBMCs), taken before the fourth cycle of nivolumab. These receptors came from a human donor with classical Hodgkin lymphoma.

This chain joins TRBV5-1 and TRBJ1-5, with TRBD1 matching 7 bases. This CDR3 has 15 residues. After removal of 0 bases from V and 4 bases from J, the junction contained 4 bases not matched to a gene. Per the germline V gene, CDR1 is SGHRS and CDR2 is YFSETQ. The CDR3, as DNA: TGCGCCAGCAGCTTGGAGGGGGCAGGGAATCAGCCCCAGCATTTT. Translation gives CASSLEGAGNQPQHF. Combining the CDR3 with reference TRBV5-1 and TRBJ1-5 gives the whole variable domain KAGVTQTPRYLIKTRGQQVTLSCSPISGHRSVSWYQQTPGQGLQFLFEYFSETQRNKGNFPGRFSGRQFSNSRSEMNVSTLELGDSALYLCASSLEGAGNQPQHFGDGTRLSIL.

This chain joins TRBV16 and TRBJ2-7; D ambiguous. Germline loops: CDR1 KGHSY, CDR2 FQNENV. This CDR3 has 14 amino acids. The V gene lost 2 bases and the J gene lost 0 bases, with 8 bases spanning the gap. The CDR3: CASSQMWSSYEQYF. For the CDR3, the DNA is TGTGCCAGCAGCCAAATGTGGTCCTCCTACGAGCAGTACTTC.

V is TRBV2 and J is TRBJ2-7; the D is unclear. With 3 bases removed from V and 6 bases from J, the gap between germline ends came to 6 bases. This CDR3 spans 11 amino acids. Germline V gene lookup returns CDR1 SNHLY and CDR2 FYNNEI. The CDR3 reads CASSDRAEQYF. CDR3 DNA: TGTGCCAGCAGTGACCGGGCCGAGCAGTACTTC.

The rearrangement joins TRBV7-2 to TRBJ2-1; 8 positions agree with TRBD2. Germline CDR1 and CDR2: SGHTA and FQGNSA. CDR3 size: 17 residues. The trim removed 1 base at V and 3 bases at J, leaving 8 bases unmatched. This CDR3 reads CASSLDRASGYYNEQFF. In DNA, the CDR3 is TGTGCCAGCAGCTTAGATAGGGCTAGCGGGTACTACAATGAGCAGTTCTTC. The whole variable domain, remainder taken from reference TRBV7-2 and TRBJ2-1, is GAGVSQSPSNKVTEKGKDVELRCDPISGHTALYWYRQSLGQGLEFLIYFQGNSAPDKSGLPSDRFSAERTGGSVSTLTIQRTQQEDSAVYLCASSLDRASGYYNEQFFGPGTRLTVL.

This sequence joins TRBV6-1 and TRBJ2-7; D may be TRBD1 (5 bases). V was pared by 6 bases and J by 6 bases, with 12 bases between. Germline CDR1 reads MNHNS; CDR2 reads SASEGT. CDR3 length: 12 amino acids. The CDR3 sequence: CASRLPGFEQYF. The CDR3 nucleotides read TGTGCCAGCAGACTCCCAGGGTTCGAGCAGTACTTC.